Sequencing of this TCR beta chain was carried out in a study of Ad26.COV2.S vaccination and SARS-CoV-2 variants. The CDR3 spans 15 residues. J lost 2 bases, V lost 3 bases, and 5 bases had no gene match. The germline V gene encodes CDR1 SGHRS and CDR2 YFSETQ. The repertoire was sequenced with immunoSEQ multiplex PCR; TCRdb's copy has only in-frame clones and lacks some. The sample records some 460,000 clones, 80% to 90% being singletons. Treatment denoted: roughly 19 received Ad26.COV2.S at low or high dose, single or two shots; about 5 received placebo; per-sample allocation not given. The samples were gathered on day 63 after the first injection of vaccine or placebo.

The sample was peripheral blood, taken in a trial of Ad26.COV2.S vaccine versus placebo. This chain connects TRBV5-1 to TRBJ2-5; TRBD2 matches at 9 bases. The sequence was collected from a person aged 18-65 years who received the Ad26.COV2.S COVID-19 vaccine or a placebo. This CDR3 is CASSYSTSGQETQYF. The DNA for the CDR3 is TGCGCCAGCAGCTACTCGACTAGCGGTCAAGAGACCCAGTACTTC. Complete variable domain (other parts from reference TRBV5-1 and TRBJ2-5): KAGVTQTPRYLIKTRGQQVTLSCSPISGHRSVSWYQQTPGQGLQFLFEYFSETQRNKGNFPGRFSGRQFSNSRSEMNVSTLELGDSALYLCASSYSTSGQETQYFGPGTRLLVL.